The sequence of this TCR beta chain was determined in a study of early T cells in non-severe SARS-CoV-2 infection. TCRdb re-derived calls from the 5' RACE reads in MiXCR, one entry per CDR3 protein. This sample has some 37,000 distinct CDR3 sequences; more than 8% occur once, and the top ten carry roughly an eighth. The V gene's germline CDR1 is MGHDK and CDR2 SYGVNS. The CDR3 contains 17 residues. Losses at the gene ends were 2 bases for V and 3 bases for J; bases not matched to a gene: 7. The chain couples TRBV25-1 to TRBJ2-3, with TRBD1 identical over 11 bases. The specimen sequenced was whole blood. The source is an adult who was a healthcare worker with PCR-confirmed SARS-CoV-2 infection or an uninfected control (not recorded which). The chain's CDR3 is CASSEHGTGGFTDTQYF. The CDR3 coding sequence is TGTGCCAGCAGTGAACATGGGACAGGGGGTTTTACAGATACGCAGTATTTT.